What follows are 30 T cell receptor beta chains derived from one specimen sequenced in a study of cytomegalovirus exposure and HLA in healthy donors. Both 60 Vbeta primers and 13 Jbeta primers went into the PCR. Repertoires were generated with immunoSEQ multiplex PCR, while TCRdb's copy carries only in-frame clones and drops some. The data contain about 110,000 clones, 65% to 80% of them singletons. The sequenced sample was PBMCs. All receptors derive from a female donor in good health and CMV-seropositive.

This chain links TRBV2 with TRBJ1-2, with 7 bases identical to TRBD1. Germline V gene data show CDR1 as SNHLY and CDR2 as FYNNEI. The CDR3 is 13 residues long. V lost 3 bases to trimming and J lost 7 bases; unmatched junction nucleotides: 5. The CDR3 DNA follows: TGTGCCAGCAGTGACATACGACAGGGTGGCTACACCTTC. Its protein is CASSDIRQGGYTF.

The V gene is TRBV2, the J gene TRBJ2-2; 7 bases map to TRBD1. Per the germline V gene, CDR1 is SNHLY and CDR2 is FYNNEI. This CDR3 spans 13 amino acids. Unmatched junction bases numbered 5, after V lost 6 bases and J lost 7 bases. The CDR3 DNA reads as TGTGCCAGCAGAGCTGCAGGGGGCGGGGAGCTGTTTTTT. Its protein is CASRAAGGGELFF.

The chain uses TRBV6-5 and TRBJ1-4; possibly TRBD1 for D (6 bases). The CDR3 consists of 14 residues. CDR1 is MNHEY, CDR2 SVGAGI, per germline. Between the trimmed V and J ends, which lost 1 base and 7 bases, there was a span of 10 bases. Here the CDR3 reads CASSYLGQTEKLFF. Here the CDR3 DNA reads TGTGCCAGCAGTTACTTAGGACAGACTGAAAAACTGTTTTTT.

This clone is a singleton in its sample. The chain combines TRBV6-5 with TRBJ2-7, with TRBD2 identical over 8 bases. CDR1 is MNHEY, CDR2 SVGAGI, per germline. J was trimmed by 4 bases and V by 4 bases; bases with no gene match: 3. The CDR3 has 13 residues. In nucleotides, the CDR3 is TGTGCCAGCAGTTCGGGACTAGGGTACGAGCAGTACTTC. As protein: CASSSGLGYEQYF.

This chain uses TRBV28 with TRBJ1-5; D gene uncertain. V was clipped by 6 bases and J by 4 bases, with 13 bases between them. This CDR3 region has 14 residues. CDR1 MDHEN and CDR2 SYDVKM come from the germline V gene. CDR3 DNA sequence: TGTGCCAGCAGCCTCTTGGCAGATAATCAGCCCCAGCATTTT. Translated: CASSLLADNQPQHF.

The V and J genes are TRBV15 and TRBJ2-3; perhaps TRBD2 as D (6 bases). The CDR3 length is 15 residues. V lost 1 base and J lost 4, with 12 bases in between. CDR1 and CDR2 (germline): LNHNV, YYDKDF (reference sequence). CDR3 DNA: TGTGCCACCAGCAGAGCTCCAGGCGGGGCAGATACGCAGTATTTT. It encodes CATSRAPGGADTQYF.

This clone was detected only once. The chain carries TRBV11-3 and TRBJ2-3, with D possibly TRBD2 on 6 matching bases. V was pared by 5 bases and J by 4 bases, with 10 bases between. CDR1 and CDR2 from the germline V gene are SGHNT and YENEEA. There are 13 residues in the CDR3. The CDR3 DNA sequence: TGTGCCAGCAGCGTGGAGGGCCCAGATACGCAGTATTTT. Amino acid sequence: CASSVEGPDTQYF.

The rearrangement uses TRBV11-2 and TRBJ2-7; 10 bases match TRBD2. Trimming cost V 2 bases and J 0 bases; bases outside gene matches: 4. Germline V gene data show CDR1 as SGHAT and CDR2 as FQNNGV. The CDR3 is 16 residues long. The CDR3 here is CASSLRVAGGSYEQYF. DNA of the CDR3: TGTGCCAGCAGCTTACGGGTAGCGGGAGGCTCCTACGAGCAGTACTTC.

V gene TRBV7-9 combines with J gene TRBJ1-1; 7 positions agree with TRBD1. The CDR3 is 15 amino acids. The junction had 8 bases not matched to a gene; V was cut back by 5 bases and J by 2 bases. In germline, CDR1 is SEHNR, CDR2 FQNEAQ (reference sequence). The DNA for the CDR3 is TGTGCCAGCAGCCTAACTGGACAGGCTAACACTGAAGCTTTCTTT. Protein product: CASSLTGQANTEAFF. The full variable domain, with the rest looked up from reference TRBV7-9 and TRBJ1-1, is DTGVSQNPRHKITKRGQNVTFRCDPISEHNRLYWYRQTLGQGPEFLTYFQNEAQLEKSRLLSDRFSAERPKGSFSTLEIQRTEQGDSAMYLCASSLTGQANTEAFFGQGTRLTVV.

The CDR3, as DNA: TGCGCCAGCAGCCAAGAAGGCGGGAGGGCGACCTACGAGCAGTACTTC. This translates into CASSQEGGRATYEQYF. This chain connects TRBV4-1 to TRBJ2-7; 9 bases line up with TRBD2. The germline CDR1 and CDR2 sequences are MGHRA and YSYEKL. Losses at the gene ends were 0 bases for V and 2 bases for J; bases not matched to a gene: 5. This CDR3 has 16 residues.

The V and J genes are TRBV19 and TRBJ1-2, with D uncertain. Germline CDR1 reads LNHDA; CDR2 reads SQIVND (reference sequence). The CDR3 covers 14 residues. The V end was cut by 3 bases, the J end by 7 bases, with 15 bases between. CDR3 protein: CASSISGPQSGYTF. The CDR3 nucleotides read TGTGCCAGTAGTATCTCAGGTCCCCAATCTGGCTACACCTTC.

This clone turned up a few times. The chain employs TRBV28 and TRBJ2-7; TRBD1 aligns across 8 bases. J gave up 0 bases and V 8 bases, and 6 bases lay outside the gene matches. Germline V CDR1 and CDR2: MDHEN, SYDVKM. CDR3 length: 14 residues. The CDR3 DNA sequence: TGTGCCAGCCGGCGACAGGGGACCTCCTACGAGCAGTACTTC. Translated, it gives CASRRQGTSYEQYF.

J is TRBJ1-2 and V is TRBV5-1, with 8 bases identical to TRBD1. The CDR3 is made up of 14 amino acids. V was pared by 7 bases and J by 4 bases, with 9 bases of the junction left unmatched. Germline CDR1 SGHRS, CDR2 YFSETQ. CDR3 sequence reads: CASSGQGLGYGYTF. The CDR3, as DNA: TGCGCCAGCTCCGGACAGGGTCTAGGCTATGGCTACACCTTC.

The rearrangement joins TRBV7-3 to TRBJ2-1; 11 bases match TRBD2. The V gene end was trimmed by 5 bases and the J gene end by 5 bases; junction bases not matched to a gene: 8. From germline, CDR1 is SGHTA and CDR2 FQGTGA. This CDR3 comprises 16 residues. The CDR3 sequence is CASSPQPGLADNEQFF. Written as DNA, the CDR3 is TGTGCCAGCAGCCCGCAACCGGGACTAGCGGACAATGAGCAGTTCTTC. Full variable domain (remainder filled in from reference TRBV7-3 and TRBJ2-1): GAGVSQTPSNKVTEKGKYVELRCDPISGHTALYWYRQSLGQGPEFLIYFQGTGAADDSGLPNDRFFAVRPEGSVSTLKIQRTERGDSAVYLCASSPQPGLADNEQFFGPGTRLTVL.

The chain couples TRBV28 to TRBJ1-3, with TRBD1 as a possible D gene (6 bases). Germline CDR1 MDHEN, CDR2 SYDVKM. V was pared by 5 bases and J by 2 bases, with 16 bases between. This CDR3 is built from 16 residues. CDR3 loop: CASSPQGSITGNTIYF. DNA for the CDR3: TGTGCCAGCAGTCCCCAGGGGTCCATAACTGGAAACACCATATATTTT.

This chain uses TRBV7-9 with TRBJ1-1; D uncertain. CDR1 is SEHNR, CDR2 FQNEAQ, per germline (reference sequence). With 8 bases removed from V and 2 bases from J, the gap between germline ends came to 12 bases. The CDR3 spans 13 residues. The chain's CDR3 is CASLLRSNTEAFF. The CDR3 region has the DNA TGTGCCAGCTTGTTAAGGAGCAACACTGAAGCTTTCTTT.

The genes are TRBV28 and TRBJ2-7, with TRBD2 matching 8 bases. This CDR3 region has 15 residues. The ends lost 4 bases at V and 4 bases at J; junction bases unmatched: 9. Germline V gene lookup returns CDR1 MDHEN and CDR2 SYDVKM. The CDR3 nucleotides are TGTGCCAGCAGTTCTGCGGGAGGCTACGATTACGAGCAGTACTTC. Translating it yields CASSSAGGYDYEQYF.

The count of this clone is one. CDR3 protein: CASSDPGGKGYTF. CDR3 DNA: TGCGCCAGCAGTGATCCAGGGGGGAAGGGCTACACCTTC. The chain recombines TRBV10-2 with TRBJ1-2, with 7 bases aligning to TRBD1. The CDR3 totals 13 residues. V shed 3 bases, J shed 8 bases, and the junction held 6 bases outside the gene matches. Germline V gene sequence: CDR1 WSHSY, CDR2 SAAADI.

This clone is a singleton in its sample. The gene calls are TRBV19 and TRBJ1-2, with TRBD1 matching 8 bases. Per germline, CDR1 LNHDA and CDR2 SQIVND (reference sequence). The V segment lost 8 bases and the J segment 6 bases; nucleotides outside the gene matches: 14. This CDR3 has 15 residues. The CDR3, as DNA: TGTGCCAGTGAGAGATTTCACGGACAGGGCGATGGCTACACCTTC. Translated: CASERFHGQGDGYTF.

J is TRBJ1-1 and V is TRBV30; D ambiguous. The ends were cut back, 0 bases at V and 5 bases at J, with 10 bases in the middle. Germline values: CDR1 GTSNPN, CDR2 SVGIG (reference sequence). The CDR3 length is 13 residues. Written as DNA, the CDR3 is TGTGCCTGGAGTGTTGTACGAGGGACTGAAGCTTTCTTT. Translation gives CAWSVVRGTEAFF.

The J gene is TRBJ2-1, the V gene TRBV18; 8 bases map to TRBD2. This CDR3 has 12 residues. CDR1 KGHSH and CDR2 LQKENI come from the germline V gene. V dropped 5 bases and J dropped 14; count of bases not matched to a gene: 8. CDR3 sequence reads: CASSTTSGREFF. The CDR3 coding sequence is TGTGCCAGCTCAACCACTAGCGGTAGGGAGTTCTTC.

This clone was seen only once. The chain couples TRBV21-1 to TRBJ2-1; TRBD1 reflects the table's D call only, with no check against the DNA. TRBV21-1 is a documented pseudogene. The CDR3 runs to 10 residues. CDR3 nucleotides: TGTGCCAGCTCGAAGGGGGTCCCGATCTTC. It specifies CASSKGVPIF.

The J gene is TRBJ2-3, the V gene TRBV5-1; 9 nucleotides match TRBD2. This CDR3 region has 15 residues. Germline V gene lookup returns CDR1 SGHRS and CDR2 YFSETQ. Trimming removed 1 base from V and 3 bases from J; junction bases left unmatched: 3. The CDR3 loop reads CASSLSSGITDTQYF. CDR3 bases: TGCGCCAGCAGCTTGTCTAGCGGGATTACAGATACGCAGTATTTT.

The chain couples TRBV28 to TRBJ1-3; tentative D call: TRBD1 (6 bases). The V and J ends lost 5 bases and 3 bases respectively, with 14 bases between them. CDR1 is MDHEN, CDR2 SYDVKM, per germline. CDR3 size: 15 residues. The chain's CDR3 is CASSLGGAIGNTIYF. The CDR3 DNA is TGTGCCAGCAGTCTAGGGGGGGCTATTGGAAACACCATATATTTT.

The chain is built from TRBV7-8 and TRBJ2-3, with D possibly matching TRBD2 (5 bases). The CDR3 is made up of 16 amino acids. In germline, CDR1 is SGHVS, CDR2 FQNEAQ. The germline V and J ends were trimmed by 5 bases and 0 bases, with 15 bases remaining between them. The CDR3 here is CASSPGRRTSTDTQYF. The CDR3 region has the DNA TGTGCCAGCAGCCCGGGCCGGCGGACTAGCACAGATACGCAGTATTTT. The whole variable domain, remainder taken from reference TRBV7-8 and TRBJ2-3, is GAGVSQSPRYKVAKRGQDVALRCDPISGHVSLFWYQQALGQGPEFLTYFQNEAQLDKSGLPSDRFFAERPEGSVSTLKIQRTQQEDSAVYLCASSPGRRTSTDTQYFGPGTRLTVL.

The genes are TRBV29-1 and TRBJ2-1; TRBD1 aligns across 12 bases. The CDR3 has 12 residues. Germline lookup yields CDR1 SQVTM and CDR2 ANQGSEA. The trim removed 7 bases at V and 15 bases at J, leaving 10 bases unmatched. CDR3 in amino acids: CSATGTGGPGFF. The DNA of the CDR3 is TGCAGCGCCACCGGGACAGGGGGCCCGGGGTTCTTC.

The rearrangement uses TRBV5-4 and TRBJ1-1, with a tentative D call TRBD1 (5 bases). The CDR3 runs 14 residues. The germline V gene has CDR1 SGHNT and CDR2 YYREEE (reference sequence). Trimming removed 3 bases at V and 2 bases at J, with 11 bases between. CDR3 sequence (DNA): TGTGCCAGCAGCTCAGGAAGGGGTAACACTGAAGCTTTCTTT. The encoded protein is CASSSGRGNTEAFF.

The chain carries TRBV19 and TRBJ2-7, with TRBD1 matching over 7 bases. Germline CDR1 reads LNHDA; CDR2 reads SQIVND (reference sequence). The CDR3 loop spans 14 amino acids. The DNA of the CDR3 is TGTGCTAGGGCTCACAGGGGCCCGTCCTACGAGCAGTACTTC. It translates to CARAHRGPSYEQYF.

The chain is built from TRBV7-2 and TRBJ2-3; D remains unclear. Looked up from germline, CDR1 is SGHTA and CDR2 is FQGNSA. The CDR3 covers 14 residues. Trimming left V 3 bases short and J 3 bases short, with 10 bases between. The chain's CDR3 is CASSFTYSTDTQYF. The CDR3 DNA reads TGTGCCAGCAGCTTTACCTATTCGACAGATACGCAGTATTTT.

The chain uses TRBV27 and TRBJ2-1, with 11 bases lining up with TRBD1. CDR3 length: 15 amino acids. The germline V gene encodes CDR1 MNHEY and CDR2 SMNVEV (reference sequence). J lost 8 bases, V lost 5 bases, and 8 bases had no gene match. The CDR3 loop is CASSRTGTGGHEQFF. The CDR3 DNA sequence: TGTGCCAGCAGTCGGACCGGGACAGGGGGGCATGAGCAGTTCTTC.